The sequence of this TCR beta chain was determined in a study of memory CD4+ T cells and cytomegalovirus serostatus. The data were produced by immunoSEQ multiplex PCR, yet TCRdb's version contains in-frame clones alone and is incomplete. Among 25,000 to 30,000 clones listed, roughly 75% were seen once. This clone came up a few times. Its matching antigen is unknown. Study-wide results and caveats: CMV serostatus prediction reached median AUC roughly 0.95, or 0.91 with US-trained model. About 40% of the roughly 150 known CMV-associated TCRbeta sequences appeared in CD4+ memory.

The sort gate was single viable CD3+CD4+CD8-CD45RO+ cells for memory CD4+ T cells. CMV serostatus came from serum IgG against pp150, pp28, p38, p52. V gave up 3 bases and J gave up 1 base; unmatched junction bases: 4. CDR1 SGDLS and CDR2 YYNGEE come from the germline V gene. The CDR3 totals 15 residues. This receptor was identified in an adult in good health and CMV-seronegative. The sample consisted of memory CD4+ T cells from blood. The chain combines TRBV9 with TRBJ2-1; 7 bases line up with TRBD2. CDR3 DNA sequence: TGTGCCAGCAGCGAGCAAGCGGGATCCTACAATGAGCAGTTCTTC. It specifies CASSEQAGSYNEQFF.